These 16 T cell receptor beta chains were all obtained from the same sample, sequenced in a study of spatial heterogeneity in lung cancer. Time point here: sample taken at primary tumor resection. Whole RNA obtained from tumor, nontumor lung or frozen PBMC underwent sequencing without sorting. TCRdb processed the 5' RACE reads anew with MiXCR; each CDR3 protein has one entry. Of under 75,000 distinct CDR3 sequences in the sample, 7.5% to 9% were seen once. This sample comprised PBMCs, obtained at surgery. These receptors all stem from a female donor with early-stage non-small cell lung cancer.

Regarding this clonotype: No conserved phenylalanine or tryptophan is present at the end of the CDR3, so a read error is the likely explanation. The chain couples TRBV24-1 to TRBJ2-3, with 9 bases matching TRBD1. V trimming: 4 bases; J trimming: 6 bases; junction bases outside the gene matches: 13. The CDR3 runs 17 residues. Germline assignment: CDR1 KGHDR and CDR2 SFDVKD. The CDR3 region is CATSEVGYGTGMDTQYS. The CDR3 bases are TGTGCCACCAGTGAGGTGGGTTACGGGACAGGGATGGATACGCAGTATTCT.

This clonotype came up a few times. The V gene is TRBV20-1, the J gene TRBJ1-1, with a tentative D call TRBD1 (5 bases). In germline, CDR1 is DFQATT, CDR2 SNEGSKA (reference sequence). The CDR3 has 14 residues. Trimming removed 3 bases from V and 4 bases from J, with 15 bases in between. In DNA form, the CDR3 reads TGCAGTGCTAGTAGGGGTGGGGCGGGCACTGAAGCTTTCTTT. This sequence encodes CSASRGGAGTEAFF.

The J gene is TRBJ1-1, the V gene TRBV7-9; D is unclear. The CDR3 runs to 12 residues. CDR1 and CDR2 (germline): SEHNR, FQNEAQ (reference sequence). V lost 5 bases to trimming and J lost 1 base, with 5 bases between them. The CDR3 sequence: CASSPTNTEAFF. DNA for the CDR3: TGTGCCAGCAGCCCGACGAACACTGAAGCTTTCTTT.

This clonotype was counted between two and nine times. The V and J genes are TRBV4-1 and TRBJ2-3; D is ambiguous. This CDR3 comprises 17 residues. Germline lookup yields CDR1 MGHRA and CDR2 YSYEKL. Trimming shortened V by 1 base and J by 4 bases, and 18 bases separated the two germline ends. The CDR3 nucleotides are TGCGCCAGCAGCCAAGGGGTGCCCAGGTTTCCACCAGATACGCAGTATTTT. This gives the protein CASSQGVPRFPPDTQYF.

This chain links TRBV25-1 with TRBJ1-1; D remains unclear. The V gene's germline CDR1 is MGHDK and CDR2 SYGVNS. The CDR3 is made up of 17 amino acids. V lost 4 bases and J 1 base, leaving 19 bases between the germline ends. The CDR3 loop reads CASSGAQSWGGNTEAFF. CDR3 DNA sequence: TGTGCCAGCAGTGGCGCTCAGAGTTGGGGAGGGAACACTGAAGCTTTCTTT.

The sample holds a few counts of this clonotype. The rearrangement uses TRBV5-1 and TRBJ1-5; perhaps TRBD1 as D (5 bases). The germline gives CDR1 SGHRS, CDR2 YFSETQ. CDR3 length equals 14 residues. V was trimmed by 0 bases and J by 7 bases, leaving 11 bases between them. CDR3 protein: CASSLGQGVQPQHF. The CDR3 coding sequence is TGCGCCAGCAGCTTGGGGCAGGGAGTACAGCCCCAGCATTTT.

This clonotype was seen at least ten times. The rearrangement joins TRBV12-3 or TRBV12-4 to TRBJ2-3, with D uncertain. V was shortened by 2 bases and J by 0 bases, with 9 bases between the two germline ends. This CDR3 is built from 15 residues. The CDR3 protein is CASSLLDPSTDTQYF. The CDR3 region has the DNA TGTGCCAGCAGTTTACTAGACCCTAGCACAGATACGCAGTATTTT.

This clonotype was counted only a few times. The chain combines TRBV28 with TRBJ2-4, with 9 bases aligning to TRBD1. CDR3 size: 18 residues. Germline CDR1 is MDHEN and CDR2 is SYDVKM. J was trimmed by 0 bases and V by 5 bases; bases with no gene match: 11. The CDR3, as DNA: TGTGCCAGCAGTCCCCCGGGACAGGGACCTTTAGCCAAAAACATTCAGTACTTC. Amino acid sequence: CASSPPGQGPLAKNIQYF.

A note on this clonotype: The CDR3 does not end in the conserved phenylalanine or tryptophan, so this is likely a read error. No DNA is shown, since the ends of the CDR3 on it are uncertain; the CDR3 is the one TCRdb lists. The rearrangement joins TRBV20-1 to TRBJ1-5; no DNA check was done on the table's D call, TRBD1. Inclusive of both ends, the CDR3 amounts to 15 amino acids. The V gene's germline CDR1 is DFQATT and CDR2 SNEGSKA (reference sequence). The CDR3 loop reads CSALGVLGTDQPQHL.

The sample holds a few counts of this clonotype. The chain combines TRBV7-9 with TRBJ2-5; weak D call: TRBD2 (6 bases). CDR3 length: 14 residues. V lost 0 bases and J 2 bases, leaving 7 bases between the germline ends. Germline values: CDR1 SEHNR, CDR2 FQNEAQ (reference sequence). CDR3 protein: CASSLAGRQETQYF. Here the CDR3 DNA reads TGTGCCAGCAGCTTAGCGGGGAGGCAAGAGACCCAGTACTTC.

This clonotype was observed a few times. A clone one base away is much larger, so this may be a read error. J is TRBJ2-6 and V is TRBV9; D is ambiguous. Per germline, CDR1 SGDLS and CDR2 YYNGEE. The CDR3 runs 17 residues. The V gene lost 0 bases and the J gene lost 5 bases, with 15 bases spanning the gap. The CDR3 coding sequence is TGTGCCAGCAGCGTAGAAGTCCGGTCGGCTAGGGCCAACGTCCTGACTTTC. It yields the protein CASSVEVRSARANVLTF.

The chain combines TRBV29-1 with TRBJ1-3, with 9 bases that match TRBD1. Unmatched junction bases numbered 3, after V lost 5 bases and J lost 4 bases. Per the germline V gene, CDR1 is SQVTM and CDR2 is ANQGSEA. This CDR3 spans 13 amino acids. This CDR3 is CSVTGTGGNTIYF. In nucleotides, the CDR3 is TGCAGCGTTACCGGGACAGGGGGAAACACCATATATTTT. The complete variable domain, with remaining parts taken from reference TRBV29-1 and TRBJ1-3, reads SAVISQKPSRDICQRGTSLTIQCQVDSQVTMMFWYRQQPGQSLTLIATANQGSEATYESGFVIDKFPISRPNLTFSTLTVSNMSPEDSSIYLCSVTGTGGNTIYFGEGSWLTVV.

At least ten counts were recorded for this clonotype. This chain links TRBV29-1 with TRBJ2-3, with D possibly TRBD1 on 7 matching bases. Trimming shortened V by 6 bases and J by 6 bases, and 16 bases separated the two germline ends. There are 13 residues in the CDR3. In germline, CDR1 is SQVTM, CDR2 ANQGSEA. CDR3 amino acids: CSVGGTVGDTQYF. CDR3 sequence (DNA): TGCAGCGTCGGCGGGACAGTCGGGGATACGCAGTATTTT.

This clonotype was found a few times. This chain uses TRBV20-1 with TRBJ2-1; 7 bases are shared with TRBD2. With 8 bases clipped from V and 10 bases from J, the junction kept 8 bases outside the gene matches. There are 11 residues in the CDR3. Germline V gives CDR1 DFQATT, CDR2 SNEGSKA (reference sequence). The CDR3 loop reads CSPTLADEQFF. In DNA, the CDR3 is TGCAGTCCAACCCTAGCGGACGAGCAGTTCTTC.

The rearrangement uses TRBV28 and TRBJ1-2; D is possibly TRBD1 (6 bases). The germline V gene has CDR1 MDHEN and CDR2 SYDVKM. CDR3 length: 12 residues. The DNA for the CDR3 is TGTGCATCTGGACGGGGGCTGGATGGCTACACCTTC. This sequence encodes CASGRGLDGYTF.

This clonotype was picked up a small number of times. This rearrangement joins TRBV28 to TRBJ1-4; 7 bases fit TRBD1. Germline trimming cut 5 bases from V and 6 bases from J; bases unmatched to any gene: 9. The CDR3 is 15 residues long. The germline gives CDR1 MDHEN, CDR2 SYDVKM. The CDR3 sequence: CASSPTGVGDEKLFF. The CDR3, as DNA: TGTGCCAGCAGTCCTACAGGGGTGGGAGATGAAAAACTGTTTTTT.